This T cell receptor beta chain is from a study of shared clonotypes between healthy human individuals. At the level of the study: The plates for each donor numbered three CD4 naive, three CD4 memory, two CD8 naive and one CD8 memory. General study points: Few donors limited the genetic and exposure-history diversity represented. Incomplete sequencing of sorted subsets was indicated by rarefaction despite large depth.

This clone was counted between two and nine times. Its antigen is not identified. V was clipped by 5 bases and J by 1 base, with 5 bases between them. This CDR3 has 12 residues. Germline CDR1 reads SGHTA; CDR2 reads FQGNSA. Those who donated were healthy HIV-negative adults, with no recent acute infections or vaccinations reported. Sequencing used immunoSEQ multiplex PCR; TCRdb keeps in-frame clones, though not all of them. The sample gives about 990,000 clones, 70% to 80% of which show up once; 0.6% to 0.75% is in the top ten. The rearrangement links TRBV7-2 to TRBJ1-1; D unresolved. The specimen sequenced was memory CD4+ T cells from PBMCs. Subset described: CD45RA-negative fraction. This TCR was sampled from a man between 18 and 29 years old in good health. Some clones in this sample may be carry-over from other donors' samples. The CDR3 is CASSHPNTEAFF. The CDR3 DNA reads TGTGCCAGCAGCCATCCGAACACTGAAGCTTTCTTT.